Following are 17 T cell receptor beta chains from one sample sequenced in a study of cytomegalovirus exposure and HLA in healthy donors listed by TCRdb under 2017. Library method: the immunoSEQ multiplex PCR assay. The immuneACCESS repertoire file appears here via TCRdb, limited to in-frame rearrangements. These files lack a portion of the clones; in checked studies, under half of the deficit traces to unresolved V genes, and the cause of the others is not known. The sample table records 65,000 to 90,000 clones; 70% to 90% of these occur just once. The ten largest clonotypes hold about 4.1% of the sample. The sequencing sample was made of PBMCs. Source of these receptors: a woman between 18 and 29 years old in good health and CMV-seropositive.

The chain links TRBV5-4 to TRBJ2-3, with D possibly being TRBD1 (5 bases). The CDR3 totals 13 residues. The ends were cut back, 4 bases at V and 4 bases at J, with 10 bases in the middle. Looked up from germline, CDR1 is SGHNT and CDR2 is YYREEE (reference sequence). DNA for the CDR3: TGTGCCAGCAGCATCCAGGGATCAGATACGCAGTATTTT. Its translation is CASSIQGSDTQYF.

This chain uses TRBV4-3 with TRBJ2-1; D may be TRBD2 (6 bases). The V and J ends lost 1 base and 3 bases respectively, with 10 bases between them. This CDR3 is 15 amino acids long. CDR1 and CDR2 (germline): LGHNA, YSLEER. The CDR3 bases are TGCGCCAGCAGCCAAGTGTCGGGGGACTACAATGAGCAGTTCTTC. Its protein product is CASSQVSGDYNEQFF.

This rearrangement joins TRBV7-9 to TRBJ1-1, with 8 bases matching TRBD1. The CDR3 has 18 residues. Per the germline V gene, CDR1 is SEHNR and CDR2 is FQNEAQ (reference sequence). Trimming removed 2 bases from V and 2 bases from J; junction bases left unmatched: 13. The CDR3 DNA follows: TGTGCCAGCAGCTTACAGGGGGCGGTTTCATCGGTAAACACTGAAGCTTTCTTT. Translating gives CASSLQGAVSSVNTEAFF.

This clone appeared once. The gene calls are TRBV11-2 and TRBJ2-1; possible D gene TRBD1, 7 bases. V was trimmed by 7 bases and J by 3 bases, leaving 22 bases between them. CDR3 length: 17 amino acids. Per the germline V gene, CDR1 is SGHAT and CDR2 is FQNNGV. In nucleotides, the CDR3 is TGTGCCAGCACCGAGAGGGGGCTAGCGAGAAACTACAATGAGCAGTTCTTC. Encoded protein: CASTERGLARNYNEQFF. The full variable domain, with the rest looked up from reference TRBV11-2 and TRBJ2-1, is EAGVAQSPRYKIIEKRQSVAFWCNPISGHATLYWYQQILGQGPKLLIQFQNNGVVDDSQLPKDRFSAERLKGVDSTLKIQPAKLEDSAVYLCASTERGLARNYNEQFFGPGTRLTVL.

The rearrangement links TRBV4-2 to TRBJ1-5; no clear D. V dropped 0 bases and J dropped 0 bases, with 9 bases sitting between them. This CDR3 is 16 amino acids long. From germline, CDR1 is LGHNA and CDR2 YNFKEQ. CDR3 nucleotides: TGTGCCAGCAGCCAAGATCAAGCATATAGCAATCAGCCCCAGCATTTT. It translates to CASSQDQAYSNQPQHF.

J is TRBJ1-1 and V is TRBV10-3; TRBD1 might be the D (6 bases). Germline CDR1 is ENHRY and CDR2 is SYGVKD. The germline V and J ends were trimmed by 8 bases and 4 bases, with 11 bases remaining between them. The CDR3 contains 12 residues. The chain's CDR3 is CAIGGQSTEAFF. The CDR3 bases are TGTGCCATCGGAGGACAGAGCACTGAAGCTTTCTTT.

The V and J genes are TRBV11-2 and TRBJ1-1; D call uncertain. This CDR3 has 17 amino acids. CDR1 is SGHAT, CDR2 FQNNGV, per germline. Trimming took 5 bases from V and 0 from J, leaving 19 bases between them. The CDR3 region has the DNA TGTGCCAGCAGCCCTACCTCAATAAACAGCCTGAACACTGAAGCTTTCTTT. Translation gives CASSPTSINSLNTEAFF. The full variable domain, completed using reference TRBV11-2 and TRBJ1-1, is EAGVAQSPRYKIIEKRQSVAFWCNPISGHATLYWYQQILGQGPKLLIQFQNNGVVDDSQLPKDRFSAERLKGVDSTLKIQPAKLEDSAVYLCASSPTSINSLNTEAFFGQGTRLTVV.

The chain is built from TRBV6-5 and TRBJ1-1, with D perhaps matching TRBD1 (6 bases). V gave up 7 bases and J gave up 4 bases, with 16 bases separating them. Germline V gene sequence: CDR1 MNHEY, CDR2 SVGAGI. CDR3 length equals 14 residues. The CDR3 spells CASNKQGRITEAFF. CDR3 DNA: TGTGCCAGCAATAAACAGGGACGGATCACTGAAGCTTTCTTT.

This clone was seen only a few times. J is TRBJ1-2 and V is TRBV7-9, with D perhaps TRBD1 (6 bases). The V gene's germline CDR1 is SEHNR and CDR2 FQNEAQ (reference sequence). The ends were cut back, 4 bases at V and 5 bases at J, with 11 bases in the middle. The CDR3 is 13 residues long. This CDR3 is CASSSLGGYGYTF. CDR3 bases: TGTGCCAGCAGCTCTCTAGGGGGATATGGCTACACCTTC.

The rearrangement joins TRBV7-8 to TRBJ2-1; weak D call: TRBD2 (8 bases). Germline V gene sequence: CDR1 SGHVS, CDR2 FQNEAQ. There are 17 residues in the CDR3. Trimming removed 6 bases at V and 8 bases at J, with 26 bases between. Written as DNA, the CDR3 is TGTGCCAGCAGTCCAAGGAGGGGGCCAAGCGGGGGTGATGAGCAGTTCTTC. Protein: CASSPRRGPSGGDEQFF.

The chain has TRBV9 and TRBJ2-3; the match to TRBD2 covers 11 bases. Germline CDR1 and CDR2: SGDLS and YYNGEE. The CDR3 is 16 residues long. Trimming took 3 bases from V and 0 from J; bases not matched to a gene: 3. CDR3 amino acids: CASSGRLAGSTDTQYF. The CDR3 bases are TGTGCCAGCAGCGGACGACTAGCGGGGAGCACAGATACGCAGTATTTT.

Here the CDR3 DNA reads TGTGCCAGTAGTATAGACAGTGCAGGGGCCTATGGCTACACCTTC. It translates to CASSIDSAGAYGYTF. This chain connects TRBV19 to TRBJ1-2; the D gene is possibly TRBD1 (6 bases). The ends were cut back, 0 bases at V and 4 bases at J, with 12 bases in the middle. CDR3 length: 15 residues. Germline CDR1 LNHDA, CDR2 SQIVND (reference sequence). Variable domain in full (rest from reference TRBV19 and TRBJ1-2): DGGITQSPKYLFRKEGQNVTLSCEQNLNHDAMYWYRQDPGQGLRLIYYSQIVNDFQKGDIAEGYSVSREKKESFPLTVTSAQKNPTAFYLCASSIDSAGAYGYTFGSGTRLTVV.

The V gene is TRBV7-9, the J gene TRBJ1-2; tentative D call: TRBD1 (5 bases). The CDR3 is made up of 16 amino acids. Looked up from germline, CDR1 is SEHNR and CDR2 is FQNEAQ (reference sequence). The ends were cut back, 1 base at V and 2 bases at J, with 14 bases in the middle. CDR3 DNA sequence: TGTGCCAGCAGCTTAGAGCGGGGGGTCGGGAACTATGGCTACACCTTC. Its translation: CASSLERGVGNYGYTF.

This chain links TRBV7-9 with TRBJ2-7, with TRBD1 as a possible D gene (5 bases). CDR3 length: 16 residues. V lost 5 bases and J lost 2, with 19 bases in between. Germline V CDR1 and CDR2: SEHNR, FQNEAQ (reference sequence). CDR3 nucleotide sequence: TGTGCCAGCAGCCCCTCGCTCCTAGGGGTAACCTACGAGCAGTACTTC. Amino acids: CASSPSLLGVTYEQYF.

V is TRBV6-1 and J is TRBJ1-2; D might be TRBD1 (6 bases). The CDR3 covers 15 residues. Germline V gene lookup returns CDR1 MNHNS and CDR2 SASEGT. Trimming stripped 2 bases from V and 4 bases from J, with 14 bases between. DNA for the CDR3: TGTGCCAGCAGTGAATGGACAGATGATTTCTATGGCTACACCTTC. Translated: CASSEWTDDFYGYTF.

The chain combines TRBV6-1 with TRBJ2-3; D possibly corresponds to TRBD1 (7 bases). In germline, CDR1 is MNHNS, CDR2 SASEGT. The CDR3 sequence is 15 residues long. Between the trimmed V and J ends, which lost 1 base and 6 bases, there was a span of 14 bases. Here the CDR3 DNA reads TGTGCCAGCAGTGAAGGCGGAGGGGGCAGTGATACGCAGTATTTT. It translates to CASSEGGGGSDTQYF.

This chain connects TRBV6-5 to TRBJ2-2; 7 nucleotides agree with TRBD1. The CDR3 length is 15 residues. Germline assignment: CDR1 MNHEY and CDR2 SVGAGI. Trimming cost V 5 bases and J 4 bases; bases outside gene matches: 7. The CDR3 is CASSTGTASTGELFF. The CDR3 coding sequence is TGTGCCAGCAGTACGGGGACAGCGAGCACCGGGGAGCTGTTTTTT.